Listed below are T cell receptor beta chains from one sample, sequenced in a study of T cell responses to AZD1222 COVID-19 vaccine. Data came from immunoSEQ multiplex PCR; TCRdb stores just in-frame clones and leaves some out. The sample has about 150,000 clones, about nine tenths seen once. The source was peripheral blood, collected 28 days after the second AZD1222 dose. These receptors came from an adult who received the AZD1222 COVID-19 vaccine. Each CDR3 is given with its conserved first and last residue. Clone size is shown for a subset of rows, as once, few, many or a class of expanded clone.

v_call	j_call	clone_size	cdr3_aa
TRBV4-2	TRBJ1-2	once	CASSQEGGDGYTF
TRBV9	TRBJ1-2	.	CASSVDRGLYGYTF
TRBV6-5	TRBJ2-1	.	CASRGPGVNEQFF
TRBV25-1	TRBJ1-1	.	CASRQGLNTEAFF
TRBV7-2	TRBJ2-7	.	CASSLASQGNEQYF
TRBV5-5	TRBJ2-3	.	CASSSGQVIDTQYF
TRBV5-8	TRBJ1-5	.	CASTPTGNQPQHF
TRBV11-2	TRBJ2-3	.	CATSPTDTQYF
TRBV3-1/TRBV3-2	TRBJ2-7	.	CASSHWTRYEQYF
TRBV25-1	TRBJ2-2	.	CASRGQANTGELFF
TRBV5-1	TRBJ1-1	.	CASSLPGGEAFF
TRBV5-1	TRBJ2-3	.	CASSQTLVDTQYF
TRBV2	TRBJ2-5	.	CASSELSASGVDQETQYF
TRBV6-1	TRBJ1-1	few	CASSEAGRSSTEAFF
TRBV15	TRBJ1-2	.	CATSRDGTGRYGYTF
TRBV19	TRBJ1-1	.	CASSRRQVPEAFF
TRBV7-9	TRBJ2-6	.	CASSLSGSGANVLTF
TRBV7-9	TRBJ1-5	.	CASSLAGGNQPQHF
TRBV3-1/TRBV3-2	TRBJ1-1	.	CASSADMNTEAFF
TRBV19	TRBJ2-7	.	CASSIAGGGNYEQYF
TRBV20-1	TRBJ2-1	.	CSATQYNEQFF
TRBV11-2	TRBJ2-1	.	CASSLGTGAYNEQFF
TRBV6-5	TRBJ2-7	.	CASSYDGGSSYEQYF
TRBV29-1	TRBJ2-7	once	CSAGQTYEQYF
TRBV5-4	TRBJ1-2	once	CASSSGDSYGYTF
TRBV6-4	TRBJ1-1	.	CASSPGHLNTEAFF
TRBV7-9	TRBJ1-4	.	CASSSDRQGRIQNEKLFF
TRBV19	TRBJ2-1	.	CASSRLADSYNEQFF
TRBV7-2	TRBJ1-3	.	CASSLGPMGSGNTIYF